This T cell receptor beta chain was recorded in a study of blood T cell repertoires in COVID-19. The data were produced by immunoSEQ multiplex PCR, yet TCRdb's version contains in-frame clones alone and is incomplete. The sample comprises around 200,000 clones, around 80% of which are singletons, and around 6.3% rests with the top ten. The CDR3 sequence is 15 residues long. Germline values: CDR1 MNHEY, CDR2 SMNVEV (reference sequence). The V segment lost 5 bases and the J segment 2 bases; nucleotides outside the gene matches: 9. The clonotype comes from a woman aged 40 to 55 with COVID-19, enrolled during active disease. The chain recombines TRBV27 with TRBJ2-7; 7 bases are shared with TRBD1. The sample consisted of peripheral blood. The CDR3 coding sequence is TGTGCCAGCAGTACCCCGACAGGGCCGGCCTACGAGCAGTACTTC. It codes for CASSTPTGPAYEQYF.